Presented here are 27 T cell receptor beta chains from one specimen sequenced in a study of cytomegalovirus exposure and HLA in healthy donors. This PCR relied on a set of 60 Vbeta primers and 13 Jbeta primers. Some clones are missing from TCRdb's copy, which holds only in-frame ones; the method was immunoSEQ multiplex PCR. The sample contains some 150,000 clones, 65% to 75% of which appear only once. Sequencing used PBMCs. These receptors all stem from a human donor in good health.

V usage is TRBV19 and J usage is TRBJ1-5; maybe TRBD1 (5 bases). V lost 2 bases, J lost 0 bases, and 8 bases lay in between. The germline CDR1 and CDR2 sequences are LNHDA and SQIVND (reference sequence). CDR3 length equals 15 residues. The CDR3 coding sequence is TGTGCCAGTAGTATACAAGGACATAGCAATCAGCCCCAGCATTTT. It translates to CASSIQGHSNQPQHF.

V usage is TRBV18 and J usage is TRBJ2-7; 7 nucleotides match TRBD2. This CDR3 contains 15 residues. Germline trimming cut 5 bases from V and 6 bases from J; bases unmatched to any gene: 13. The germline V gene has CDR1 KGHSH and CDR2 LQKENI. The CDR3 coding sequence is TGTGCCAGCTCAGACGGGAGCGGGGCTTTGTCCGAGCAGTACTTC. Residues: CASSDGSGALSEQYF.

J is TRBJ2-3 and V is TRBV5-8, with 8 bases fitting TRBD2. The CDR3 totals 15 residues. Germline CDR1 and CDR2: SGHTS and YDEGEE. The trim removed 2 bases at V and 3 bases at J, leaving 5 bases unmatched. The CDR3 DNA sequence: TGTGCCAGCAGCTTTACTAGCGGTAGGACAGATACGCAGTATTTT. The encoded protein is CASSFTSGRTDTQYF.

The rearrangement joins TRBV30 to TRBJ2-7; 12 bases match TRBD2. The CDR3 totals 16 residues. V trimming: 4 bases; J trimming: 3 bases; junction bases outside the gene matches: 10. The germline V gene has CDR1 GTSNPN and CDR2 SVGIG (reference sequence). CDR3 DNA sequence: TGTGCCTGGACCCTGCCCCCGACTAGCGGGAGCTACGAGCAGTACTTC. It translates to CAWTLPPTSGSYEQYF. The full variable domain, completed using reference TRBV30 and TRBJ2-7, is SQTIHQWPATLVQPVGSPLSLECTVEGTSNPNLYWYRQAAGRGLQLLFYSVGIGQISSEVPQNLSASRPQDRQFILSSKKLLLSDSGFYLCAWTLPPTSGSYEQYFGPGTRLTVT.

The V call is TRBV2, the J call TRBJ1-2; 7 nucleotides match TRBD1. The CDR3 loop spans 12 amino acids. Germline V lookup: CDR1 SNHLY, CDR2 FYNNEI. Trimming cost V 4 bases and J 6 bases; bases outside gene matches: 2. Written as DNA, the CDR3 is TGTGCCAGCAGTGCTCAGGGGGATGGCTACACCTTC. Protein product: CASSAQGDGYTF.

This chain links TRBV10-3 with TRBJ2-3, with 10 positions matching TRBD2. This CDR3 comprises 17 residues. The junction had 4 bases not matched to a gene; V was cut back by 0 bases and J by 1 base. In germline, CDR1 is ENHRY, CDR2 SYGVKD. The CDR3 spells CAISESSGTSGTDTQYF. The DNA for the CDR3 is TGTGCCATCAGTGAGTCCAGCGGGACTAGCGGCACAGATACGCAGTATTTT.

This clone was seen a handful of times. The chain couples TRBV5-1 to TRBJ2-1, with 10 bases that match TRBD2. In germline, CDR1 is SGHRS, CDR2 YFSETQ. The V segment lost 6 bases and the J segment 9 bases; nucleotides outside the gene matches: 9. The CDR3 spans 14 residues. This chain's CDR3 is CASTSGGAYGEQFF. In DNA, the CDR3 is TGCGCCAGCACCAGCGGGGGGGCTTATGGTGAGCAGTTCTTC.

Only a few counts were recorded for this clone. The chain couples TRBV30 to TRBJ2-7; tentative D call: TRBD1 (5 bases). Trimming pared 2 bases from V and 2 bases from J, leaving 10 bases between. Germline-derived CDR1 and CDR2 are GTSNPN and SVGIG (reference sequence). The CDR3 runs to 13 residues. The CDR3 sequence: CAWSTDKAYEQYF. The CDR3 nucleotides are TGTGCCTGGAGTACGGACAAAGCCTACGAGCAGTACTTC.

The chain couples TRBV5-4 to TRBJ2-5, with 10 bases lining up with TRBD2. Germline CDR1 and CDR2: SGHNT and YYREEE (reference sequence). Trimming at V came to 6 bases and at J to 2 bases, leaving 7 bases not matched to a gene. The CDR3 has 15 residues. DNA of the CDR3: TGTGCCAGCATCGAGCGGGGGGGAGAACAAGAGACCCAGTACTTC. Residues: CASIERGGEQETQYF.

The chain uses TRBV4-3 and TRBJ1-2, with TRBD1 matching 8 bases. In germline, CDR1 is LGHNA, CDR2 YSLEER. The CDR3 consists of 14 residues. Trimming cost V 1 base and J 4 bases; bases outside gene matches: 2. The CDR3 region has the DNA TGCGCCAGCAGCCAAGGACAGGGGACCTATGGCTACACCTTC. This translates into CASSQGQGTYGYTF.

The CDR3, as DNA: TGCGCCAGCAGCTTGGCCGGACAGGGCTGCGTCTACACCTTC. Amino acid sequence: CASSLAGQGCVYTF. The chain couples TRBV5-1 to TRBJ1-2, with 8 bases matching TRBD1. Germline V CDR1 and CDR2: SGHRS, YFSETQ. V trimming: 0 bases; J trimming: 10 bases; junction bases outside the gene matches: 8. The CDR3 totals 14 residues.

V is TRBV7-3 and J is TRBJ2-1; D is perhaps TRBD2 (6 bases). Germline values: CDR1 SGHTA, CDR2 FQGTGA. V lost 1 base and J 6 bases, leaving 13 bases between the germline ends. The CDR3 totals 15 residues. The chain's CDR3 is CASSLIGGAGNEQFF. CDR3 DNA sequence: TGTGCCAGCAGCTTAATCGGTGGAGCGGGCAATGAGCAGTTCTTC.

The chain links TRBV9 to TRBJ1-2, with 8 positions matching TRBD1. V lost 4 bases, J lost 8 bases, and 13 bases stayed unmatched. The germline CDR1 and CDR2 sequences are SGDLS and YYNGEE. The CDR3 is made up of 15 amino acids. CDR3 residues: CASSPSQGGRAGYTF. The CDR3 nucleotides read TGTGCCAGCAGCCCATCACAGGGGGGCCGTGCGGGCTACACCTTC.

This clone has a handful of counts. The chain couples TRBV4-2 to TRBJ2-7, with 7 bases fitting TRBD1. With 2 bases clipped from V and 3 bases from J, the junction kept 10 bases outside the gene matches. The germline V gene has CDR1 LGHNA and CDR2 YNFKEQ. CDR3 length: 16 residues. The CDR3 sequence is CASSQQITGVGYEQYF. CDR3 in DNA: TGTGCCAGCAGCCAACAAATAACAGGGGTGGGCTACGAGCAGTACTTC.

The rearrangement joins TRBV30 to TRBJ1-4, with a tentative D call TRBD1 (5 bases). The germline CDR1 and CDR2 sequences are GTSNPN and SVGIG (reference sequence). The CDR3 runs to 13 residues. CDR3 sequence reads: CAGGERAAEKLFF. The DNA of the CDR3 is TGTGCTGGGGGGGAGAGGGCGGCTGAAAAACTGTTTTTT.

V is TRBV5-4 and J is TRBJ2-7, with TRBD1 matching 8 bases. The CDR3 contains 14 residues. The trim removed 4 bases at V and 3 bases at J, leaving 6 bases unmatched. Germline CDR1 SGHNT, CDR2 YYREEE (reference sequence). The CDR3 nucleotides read TGTGCCAGCAGCGGCGGACAGGGTGACTACGAGCAGTACTTC. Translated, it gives CASSGGQGDYEQYF.

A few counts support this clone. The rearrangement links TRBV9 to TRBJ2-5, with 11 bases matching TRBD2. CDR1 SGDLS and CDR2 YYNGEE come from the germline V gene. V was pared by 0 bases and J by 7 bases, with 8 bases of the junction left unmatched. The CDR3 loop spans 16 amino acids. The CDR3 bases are TGTGCCAGCAGCGTAGGAATAGCGGGGGGGTTTGTGACCCAGTACTTC. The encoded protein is CASSVGIAGGFVTQYF.

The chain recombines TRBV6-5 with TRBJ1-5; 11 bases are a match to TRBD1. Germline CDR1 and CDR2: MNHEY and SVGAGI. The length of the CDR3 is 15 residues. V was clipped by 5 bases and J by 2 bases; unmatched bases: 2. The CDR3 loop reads CASSAGQGGNQPQHF. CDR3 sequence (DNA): TGTGCCAGCAGTGCGGGACAGGGGGGCAATCAGCCCCAGCATTTT.

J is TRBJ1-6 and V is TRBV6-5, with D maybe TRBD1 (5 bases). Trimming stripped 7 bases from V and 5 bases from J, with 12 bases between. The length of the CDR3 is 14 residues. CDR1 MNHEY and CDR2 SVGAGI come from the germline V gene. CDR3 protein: CASTRDSNNSPLHF. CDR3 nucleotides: TGTGCCAGCACCAGAGACAGCAATAATTCACCCCTCCACTTT.

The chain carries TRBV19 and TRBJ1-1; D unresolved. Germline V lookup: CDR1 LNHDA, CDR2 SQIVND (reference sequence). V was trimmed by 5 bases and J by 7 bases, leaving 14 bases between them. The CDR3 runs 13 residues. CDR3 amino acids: CASSPGMGFEAFF. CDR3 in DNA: TGTGCCAGTAGTCCGGGGATGGGGTTTGAAGCTTTCTTT.

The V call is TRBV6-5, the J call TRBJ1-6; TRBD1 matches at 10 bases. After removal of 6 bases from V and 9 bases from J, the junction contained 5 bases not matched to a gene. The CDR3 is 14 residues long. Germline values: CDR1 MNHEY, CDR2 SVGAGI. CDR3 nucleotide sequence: TGTGCCAGCAGGATGACAGGGGGCAGTTCACCCCTCCACTTT. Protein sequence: CASRMTGGSSPLHF.

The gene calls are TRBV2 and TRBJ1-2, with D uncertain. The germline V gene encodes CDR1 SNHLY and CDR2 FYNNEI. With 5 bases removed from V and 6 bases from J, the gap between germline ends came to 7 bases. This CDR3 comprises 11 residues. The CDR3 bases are TGTGCCAGCAGTAGCTACGATGGCTACACCTTC. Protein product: CASSSYDGYTF.

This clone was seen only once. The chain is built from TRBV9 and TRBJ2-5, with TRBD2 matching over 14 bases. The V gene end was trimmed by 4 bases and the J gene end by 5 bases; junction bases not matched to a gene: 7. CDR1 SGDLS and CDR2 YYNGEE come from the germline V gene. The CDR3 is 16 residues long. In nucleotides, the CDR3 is TGTGCCAGCAGCCCCAGGAGACTAGCGGGGGGGGAGACCCAGTACTTC. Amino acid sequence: CASSPRRLAGGETQYF.

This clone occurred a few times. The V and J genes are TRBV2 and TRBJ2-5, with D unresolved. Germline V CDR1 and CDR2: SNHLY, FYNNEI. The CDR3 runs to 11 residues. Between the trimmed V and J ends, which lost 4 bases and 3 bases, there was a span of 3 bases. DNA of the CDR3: TGTGCCAGCAGTGTAAAAGAGACCCAGTACTTC. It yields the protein CASSVKETQYF.

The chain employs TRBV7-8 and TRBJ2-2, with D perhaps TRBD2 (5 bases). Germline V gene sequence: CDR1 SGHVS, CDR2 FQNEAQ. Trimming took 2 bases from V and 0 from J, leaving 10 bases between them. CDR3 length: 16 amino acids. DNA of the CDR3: TGTGCCAGCAGCTTAAGGACTGTCGCGAACACCGGGGAGCTGTTTTTT. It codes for CASSLRTVANTGELFF.

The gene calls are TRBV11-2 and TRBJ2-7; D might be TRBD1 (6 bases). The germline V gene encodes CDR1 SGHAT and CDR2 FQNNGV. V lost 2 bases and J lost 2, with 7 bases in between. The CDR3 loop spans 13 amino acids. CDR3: CASSLQGPYEQYF. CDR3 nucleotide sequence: TGTGCCAGCAGCTTACAGGGGCCCTACGAGCAGTACTTC.

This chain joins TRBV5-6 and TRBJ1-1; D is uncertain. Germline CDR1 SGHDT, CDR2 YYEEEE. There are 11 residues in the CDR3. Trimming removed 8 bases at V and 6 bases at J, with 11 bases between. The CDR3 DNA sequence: TGTGCCAGTGGGCGTGGTCCTGAAGCTTTCTTT. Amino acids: CASGRGPEAFF.